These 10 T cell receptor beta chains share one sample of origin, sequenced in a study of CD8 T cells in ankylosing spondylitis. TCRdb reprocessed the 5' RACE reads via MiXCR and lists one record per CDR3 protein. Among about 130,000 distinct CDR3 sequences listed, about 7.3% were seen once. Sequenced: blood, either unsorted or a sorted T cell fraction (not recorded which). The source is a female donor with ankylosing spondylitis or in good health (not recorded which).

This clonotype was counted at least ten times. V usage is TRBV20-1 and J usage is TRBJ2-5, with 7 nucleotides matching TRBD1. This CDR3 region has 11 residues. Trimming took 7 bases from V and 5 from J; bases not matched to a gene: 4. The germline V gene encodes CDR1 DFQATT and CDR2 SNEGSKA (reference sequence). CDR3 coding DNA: TGCAGTGGACAGGGTTTTGAGACCCAGTACTTC. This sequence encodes CSGQGFETQYF.

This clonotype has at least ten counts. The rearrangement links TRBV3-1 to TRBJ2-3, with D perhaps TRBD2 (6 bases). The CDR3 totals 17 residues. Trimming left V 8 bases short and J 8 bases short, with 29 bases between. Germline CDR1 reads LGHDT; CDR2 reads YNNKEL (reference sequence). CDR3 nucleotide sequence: TGTGCCAGCTCCCCGGCACGGACTATAGTTCAGTGTGGTACGCAGTATTTT. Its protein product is CASSPARTIVQCGTQYF.

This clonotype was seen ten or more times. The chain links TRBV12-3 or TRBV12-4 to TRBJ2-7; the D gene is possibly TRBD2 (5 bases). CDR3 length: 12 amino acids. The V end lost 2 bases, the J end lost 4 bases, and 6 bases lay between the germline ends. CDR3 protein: CASSLSGYEQYF. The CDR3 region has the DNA TGTGCCAGCAGTTTATCGGGATACGAGCAGTACTTC.

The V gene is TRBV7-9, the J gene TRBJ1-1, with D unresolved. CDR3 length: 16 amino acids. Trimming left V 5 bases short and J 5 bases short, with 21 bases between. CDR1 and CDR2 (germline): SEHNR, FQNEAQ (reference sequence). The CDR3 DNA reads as TGTGCCAGCAGCCGGGCCGGGATAGATCAAGAGACTGAAGCTTTCTTT. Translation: CASSRAGIDQETEAFF.

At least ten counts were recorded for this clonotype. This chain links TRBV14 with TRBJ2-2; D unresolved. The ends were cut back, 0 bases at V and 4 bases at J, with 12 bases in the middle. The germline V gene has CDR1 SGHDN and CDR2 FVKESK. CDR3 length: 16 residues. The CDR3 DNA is TGTGCCAGCAGCCAAGATCCAGGTCGGCGCACCGGGGAGCTGTTTTTT. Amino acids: CASSQDPGRRTGELFF.

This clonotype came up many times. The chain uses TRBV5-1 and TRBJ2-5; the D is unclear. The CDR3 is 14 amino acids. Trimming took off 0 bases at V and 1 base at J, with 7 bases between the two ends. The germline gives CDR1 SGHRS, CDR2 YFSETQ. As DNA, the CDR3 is TGCGCCAGCAGCTTGGGGACCATCCAAGAGACCCAGTACTTC. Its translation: CASSLGTIQETQYF.

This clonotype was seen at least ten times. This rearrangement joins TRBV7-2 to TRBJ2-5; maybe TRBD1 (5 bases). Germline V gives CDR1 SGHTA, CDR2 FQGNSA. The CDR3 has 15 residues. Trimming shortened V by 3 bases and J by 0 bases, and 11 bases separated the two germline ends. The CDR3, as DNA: TGTGCCAGCAGCTTGCAGCCAGGGAACCAAGAGACCCAGTACTTC. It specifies CASSLQPGNQETQYF.

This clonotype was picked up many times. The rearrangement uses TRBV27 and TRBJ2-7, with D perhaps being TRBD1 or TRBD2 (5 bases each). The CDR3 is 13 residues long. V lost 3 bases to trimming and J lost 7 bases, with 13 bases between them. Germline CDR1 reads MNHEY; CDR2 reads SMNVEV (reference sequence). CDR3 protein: CASSFPGTGEQYF. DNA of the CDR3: TGTGCCAGCAGTTTCCCGGGGACGGGGGAGCAGTACTTC.

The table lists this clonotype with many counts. The CDR3 DNA reads TGCGCCAGCAGCTTGGAGGGGGGCCGCTACAATGAGCAGTTCTTC. Protein product: CASSLEGGRYNEQFF. The V and J genes are TRBV5-1 and TRBJ2-1; D may be TRBD1 or TRBD2 (6 bases each). The CDR3 sequence is 15 residues long. V was trimmed by 0 bases and J by 3 bases, leaving 10 bases between them. The germline V gene encodes CDR1 SGHRS and CDR2 YFSETQ.

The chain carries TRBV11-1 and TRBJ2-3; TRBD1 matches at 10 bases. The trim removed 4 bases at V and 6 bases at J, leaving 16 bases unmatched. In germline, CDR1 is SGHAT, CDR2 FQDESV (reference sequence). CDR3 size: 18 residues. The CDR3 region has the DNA TGTGCCAGCAGCTCTACCGTAGACCCGACAGGGGGCTTTGATACGCAGTATTTT. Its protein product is CASSSTVDPTGGFDTQYF.